A single TCR beta chain is shown here with its context. Its target is not known. The PCR made use of 60 Vbeta and 13 Jbeta primers. Assay used: immunoSEQ multiplex PCR; TCRdb lists only in-frame clones, some missing. The sample carries roughly 170,000 clones, around 84% recorded once. This specimen belongs to a study of cytomegalovirus exposure and HLA in healthy donors. Study-level results: An apparent linkage of common viral pathogens to several of the most significant clusters emerged in a later analysis. In an earlier analysis, in some 500 donors, most V segments appeared productive either ~87% or ~30% of the time. Usually a TCR sequence was rare, but some public TCRs were found in many donors.

Every donor was a healthy person donating bone marrow. Unmatched junction bases numbered 10, after V lost 5 bases and J lost 7 bases. The CDR3 is made up of 15 amino acids. Germline CDR1 and CDR2: SGHTA and FQGTGA. The sequenced sample consisted of PBMCs. The receptor comes from a girl aged 2-10 years in good health and CMV-seropositive. The J gene is TRBJ1-2, the V gene TRBV7-3; 10 bases are shared with TRBD1. The CDR3 spells CASSEGTGVFGGYTF. The CDR3 nucleotides read TGTGCCAGCAGCGAGGGGACAGGGGTATTCGGTGGCTACACCTTC.